The present T cell receptor beta chain was sequenced within a study of blood T cells in healthy people across ages. Regarding the study as a whole: Samples with more naive T cells showed higher observed beta diversity.

Alongside a J-beta primer mix, a sample-barcoded 5' primer served in a second PCR lasting about 6 to 11 cycles. From each sample, at least 3 million paired-end reads containing CDR3 were obtained. A single record per CDR3 protein comes from TCRdb applying MiXCR to the 5' RACE reads. Altogether about 1.4 million distinct CDR3 sequences are present, roughly 59% being singletons, with the ten largest covering 6.5% to 8%. Points on this clonotype: The antigen remains unidentified.

Germline V CDR1 and CDR2: MNHEY, SMNVEV (reference sequence). The ends were cut back, 5 bases at V and 0 bases at J, with 12 bases in the middle. This CDR3 is built from 15 residues. Sequencing was done on a sample of blood. V is TRBV27 and J is TRBJ2-3; D possibly corresponds to TRBD2 (6 bases). The sequence came from a man in his late teens or twenties in good health. The CDR3 sequence is CASSHASVSTDTQYF. CDR3 DNA sequence: TGTGCCAGCAGTCATGCTAGCGTGAGCACAGATACGCAGTATTTT.